This T cell receptor (beta chain) is from a study of blood T cell repertoires in COVID-19. For the study at large: COVID-19 samples collected from the United States, Italy and Spain covered acute and convalescent phases. Nucleic acid was either cDNA or gDNA, and it came from T cells, B-cell-depleted T cells, or PBMCs.

The CDR3 is 14 residues long. V was shortened by 1 base and J by 8 bases, with 11 bases between the two germline ends. CDR1 and CDR2 from the germline V gene are LGHDT and YNNKEL (reference sequence). As originally analysed: Amplifying reference gene primers gave estimates of nucleated cell counts. Measured with immunoSEQ multiplex PCR; TCRdb has only the in-frame clones, and not every one. That table is the source of V, J and clone size, and D and trimming were worked out from the DNA. This table has hundreds of thousands of clones, roughly 85% appearing once. Specimen: peripheral blood. This rearrangement joins TRBV3-1 (or the pseudogene TRBV3-2) to TRBJ1-4, with unresolved D. The sequence was obtained from a young man with active or convalescent COVID-19. The CDR3 loop is CASSQVGGSEKLFF. CDR3 nucleotide sequence: TGTGCCAGCAGCCAAGTTGGCGGGTCGGAAAAACTGTTTTTT.